The 26 T cell receptor beta chains given below trace back to one sample, sequenced in a study of T cell changes during pregnancy in multiple sclerosis. Here immunoSEQ multiplex PCR was the method, and the copy in TCRdb shows in-frame clones only, minus some. This table holds some 70,000 clones, 85% to 95% found once. Specimen: CD8+ T cells from peripheral blood mononuclear cells, collected in the third trimester of pregnancy. The receptor set was obtained from a female donor in good health, enrolled as a control in a pregnancy study.

J is TRBJ2-7 and V is TRBV7-2, with D possibly being TRBD2 (6 bases). The CDR3 covers 13 residues. V was trimmed by 4 bases and J by 3 bases, leaving 10 bases between them. Germline values: CDR1 SGHTA, CDR2 FQGNSA. CDR3 region: CASSSGVSYEQYF. The CDR3 region has the DNA TGTGCCAGCAGCTCGGGAGTCAGCTACGAGCAGTACTTC.

This clone was seen only once. The rearrangement links TRBV4-3 to TRBJ2-7, with TRBD2 identical over 7 bases. The CDR3 length is 15 residues. Germline lookup yields CDR1 LGHNA and CDR2 YSLEER. V lost 0 bases to trimming and J lost 2 bases; unmatched junction nucleotides: 4. The CDR3 nucleotides read TGCGCCAGCAGCCAAGATAAAGGACTAGCCTACGAGCAGTACTTC. It translates to CASSQDKGLAYEQYF.

The chain carries TRBV7-9 and TRBJ2-5; weak D call: TRBD1 (6 bases). Trimming stripped 5 bases from V and 3 bases from J, with 16 bases between. CDR1 and CDR2 (germline): SEHNR, FQNEAQ (reference sequence). The CDR3 has 15 residues. For the CDR3, the DNA is TGTGCCAGCAGCCAAATTGGACAGATTGAAGAGACCCAGTACTTC. Translating gives CASSQIGQIEETQYF.

The chain combines TRBV7-6 with TRBJ2-2, with TRBD1 matching 7 bases. V was pared by 6 bases and J by 6 bases, with 7 bases of the junction left unmatched. Germline-derived CDR1 and CDR2 are SGHVS and FNYEAQ. The CDR3 spans 14 residues. CDR3 sequence: CASSSTGFAGELFF. In nucleotides, the CDR3 is TGTGCCAGCAGTTCGACAGGGTTTGCCGGGGAGCTGTTTTTT.

The chain is built from TRBV4-1 and TRBJ1-1, with 8 bases fitting TRBD1. CDR3 length: 15 residues. V was pared by 4 bases and J by 6 bases, with 10 bases of the junction left unmatched. CDR1 MGHRA and CDR2 YSYEKL come from the germline V gene. This chain's CDR3 is CASSPRQGWQAEAFF. The DNA for the CDR3 is TGCGCCAGCAGCCCGAGACAGGGGTGGCAGGCTGAAGCTTTCTTT.

This chain joins TRBV12-5 and TRBJ2-2, with TRBD1 identical over 8 bases. V trimming: 6 bases; J trimming: 6 bases; junction bases outside the gene matches: 12. The CDR3 sequence is 16 residues long. Germline assignment: CDR1 LGHNT and CDR2 FRNRAP. The CDR3 reads CASGDPGGVVAGELFF. In DNA, the CDR3 is TGTGCTAGTGGAGATCCAGGGGGCGTGGTTGCCGGGGAGCTGTTTTTT.

The rearrangement uses TRBV9 and TRBJ1-1, with D possibly matching TRBD1 (6 bases). Germline assignment: CDR1 SGDLS and CDR2 YYNGEE. V was shortened by 2 bases and J by 0 bases, with 11 bases between the two germline ends. There are 15 residues in the CDR3. In nucleotides, the CDR3 is TGTGCCAGCAGCGTCTCACAGGGATTGAACACTGAAGCTTTCTTT. It yields the protein CASSVSQGLNTEAFF.

The J gene is TRBJ1-1, the V gene TRBV6-5, with 7 bases fitting TRBD1. The CDR3 runs to 15 residues. Germline V gene data show CDR1 as MNHEY and CDR2 as SVGAGI. Trimming at V came to 3 bases and at J to 1 base, leaving 5 bases not matched to a gene. In nucleotides, the CDR3 is TGTGCCAGCAGTTATGGGGGACAGCCGAACACTGAAGCTTTCTTT. Protein: CASSYGGQPNTEAFF.

V gene TRBV6-4 combines with J gene TRBJ1-2; tentative D call: TRBD1 (5 bases). The CDR3 has 12 amino acids. Looked up from germline, CDR1 is MRHNA and CDR2 is SNTAGT. Trimming removed 3 bases at V and 8 bases at J, with 10 bases between. CDR3 protein: CASSDIGEGYTF. The CDR3, as DNA: TGTGCCAGCAGTGATATAGGGGAAGGCTACACCTTC.

V is TRBV19 and J is TRBJ2-1; 9 nucleotides line up with TRBD2. CDR1 LNHDA and CDR2 SQIVND come from the germline V gene (reference sequence). Germline trimming cut 2 bases from V and 4 bases from J; bases unmatched to any gene: 6. The CDR3 contains 16 residues. The CDR3 here is CASSINSGGGYNEQFF. For the CDR3, the DNA is TGTGCCAGTAGTATAAATAGCGGGGGAGGTTACAATGAGCAGTTCTTC.

The chain couples TRBV27 to TRBJ2-7; TRBD2 agrees at 8 bases. With V trimmed by 2 bases and J by 2 bases, 5 bases remained unmatched. This CDR3 is built from 15 residues. Looked up from germline, CDR1 is MNHEY and CDR2 is SMNVEV (reference sequence). The CDR3 reads CASSLRGGDTYEQYF. DNA of the CDR3: TGTGCCAGCAGTTTACGGGGGGGTGATACCTACGAGCAGTACTTC.

V is TRBV30 and J is TRBJ1-6; 7 bases align to TRBD1. The germline V gene has CDR1 GTSNPN and CDR2 SVGIG (reference sequence). This CDR3 is built from 16 residues. V lost 5 bases, J lost 8 bases, and 15 bases stayed unmatched. Here the CDR3 DNA reads TGTGCCTGGGGGTCCTTTGGGACAGAACTAGATTCACCCCTCCACTTT. Its translation: CAWGSFGTELDSPLHF.

The chain recombines TRBV14 with TRBJ1-6; a possible D gene is TRBD1 (5 bases). Germline assignment: CDR1 SGHDN and CDR2 FVKESK. The germline V and J ends were trimmed by 1 base and 8 bases, with 12 bases remaining between them. The CDR3 has 15 residues. CDR3 protein: CASSQVRGEDSPLHF. In DNA, the CDR3 is TGTGCCAGCAGCCAAGTCCGGGGGGAGGATTCACCCCTCCACTTT.

The V and J genes are TRBV27 and TRBJ2-7; 9 bases line up with TRBD2. Losses at the gene ends were 4 bases for V and 7 bases for J; bases not matched to a gene: 11. The CDR3 consists of 15 residues. Per the germline V gene, CDR1 is MNHEY and CDR2 is SMNVEV (reference sequence). As DNA, the CDR3 is TGTGCCAGCAGTTCCGGGCGCGGGGGGGCTCGTGAGCAGTACTTC. Protein: CASSSGRGGAREQYF.

This clone occurred once. The chain links TRBV7-2 to TRBJ1-6, with D possibly being TRBD1 (6 bases). CDR3 length: 15 residues. Germline lookup yields CDR1 SGHTA and CDR2 FQGNSA. V dropped 5 bases and J dropped 7 bases, with 15 bases sitting between them. The CDR3, as DNA: TGTGCCAGCAGCGCAGAACAGGGAAGGAATTCACCCCTCCACTTT. It yields the protein CASSAEQGRNSPLHF.

The rearrangement joins TRBV7-6 to TRBJ1-5; D remains unclear. V was shortened by 5 bases and J by 0 bases, with 11 bases between the two germline ends. Germline values: CDR1 SGHVS, CDR2 FNYEAQ. The CDR3 loop spans 15 amino acids. DNA for the CDR3: TGTGCCAGCAGCCAATCGCCCTATAGCAATCAGCCCCAGCATTTT. Encoded protein: CASSQSPYSNQPQHF.

The V call is TRBV27, the J call TRBJ1-2; weak D call: TRBD1 (6 bases). V lost 1 base, J lost 8 bases, and 17 bases lay in between. Germline V lookup: CDR1 MNHEY, CDR2 SMNVEV (reference sequence). The CDR3 loop spans 15 amino acids. For the CDR3, the DNA is TGTGCCAGCAGTTTATGGGGGGGCGGGTTAAGGGGCTACACCTTC. Protein product: CASSLWGGGLRGYTF.

The chain joins TRBV27 to TRBJ2-2, with D possibly matching TRBD1 (6 bases). Germline values: CDR1 MNHEY, CDR2 SMNVEV (reference sequence). With 4 bases removed from V and 9 bases from J, the gap between germline ends came to 18 bases. This CDR3 contains 15 residues. The CDR3 DNA follows: TGTGCCAGCAGTTCGGACAGTTTGGGATTGCGGGAGCTGTTTTTT. Its translation: CASSSDSLGLRELFF.

V and J are TRBV4-3 and TRBJ1-4, with a weak D call TRBD1 (6 bases). This CDR3 contains 15 residues. Germline CDR1 is LGHNA and CDR2 is YSLEER. Trimming stripped 0 bases from V and 6 bases from J, with 11 bases between. DNA for the CDR3: TGCGCCAGCAGCCAAGATTTTCGGACAGATGAAAAACTGTTTTTT. Residues: CASSQDFRTDEKLFF.

V and J are TRBV10-2 and TRBJ1-2; D may be TRBD1 (6 bases). In germline, CDR1 is WSHSY, CDR2 SAAADI. This CDR3 is built from 14 residues. Trimming left V 3 bases short and J 2 bases short, with 10 bases between. The CDR3 spells CASSEGTPNYGYTF. The CDR3 region has the DNA TGCGCCAGCAGTGAAGGGACACCGAACTATGGCTACACCTTC.

CDR3 in amino acids: CASSPVFSGGTDTQYF. CDR3 bases: TGTGCCAGCAGCCCCGTTTTTAGCGGGGGGACAGATACGCAGTATTTT. The genes are TRBV6-4 and TRBJ2-3; 10 bases agree with TRBD2. The CDR3 sequence is 16 residues long. The V and J ends lost 6 bases and 3 bases, in that order; junction bases with no gene match: 9. CDR1 is MRHNA and CDR2 is SNTAGT in the germline V gene.

The chain joins TRBV6-1 to TRBJ1-5; 10 nucleotides align to TRBD1. This CDR3 contains 12 residues. Germline CDR1 MNHNS, CDR2 SASEGT. V dropped 5 bases and J dropped 11; count of bases not matched to a gene: 3. The CDR3 DNA reads TGTGCCAGCAGTCCCGGGACAGGGGCCCAGCATTTT. It yields the protein CASSPGTGAQHF.

The rearrangement uses TRBV4-1 and TRBJ1-2, with 7 bases fitting TRBD1. Germline CDR1 and CDR2: MGHRA and YSYEKL. J lost 4 bases, V lost 0 bases, and 5 bases had no gene match. The CDR3 is 15 amino acids. The CDR3 loop reads CASSQDSGGIYGYTF. CDR3 DNA: TGCGCCAGCAGCCAAGATTCAGGGGGTATCTATGGCTACACCTTC.

The chain recombines TRBV4-2 with TRBJ2-7; 7 positions match TRBD2. CDR1 and CDR2 from the germline V gene are LGHNA and YNFKEQ. V shed 1 base, J shed 6 bases, and the junction held 6 bases outside the gene matches. The CDR3 is 14 residues long. The CDR3 bases are TGTGCCAGCAGCCAAGTGGGGGGGAGCCCCGAGCAGTACTTC. Residues: CASSQVGGSPEQYF.

V gene TRBV10-2 combines with J gene TRBJ2-1; D may be TRBD2 (5 bases). The CDR3 spans 12 residues. Germline V gene data show CDR1 as WSHSY and CDR2 as SAAADI. V was trimmed by 4 bases and J by 7 bases, leaving 8 bases between them. The CDR3, as DNA: TGCGCCAGCAGTGTGGACTGGAATGAGCAGTTCTTC. Translated: CASSVDWNEQFF.

The chain employs TRBV4-3 and TRBJ2-1; TRBD2 is a possible D gene (5 bases). CDR1 and CDR2 (germline): LGHNA, YSLEER. The CDR3 has 13 amino acids. V was pared by 0 bases and J by 9 bases, with 9 bases between. The CDR3 DNA follows: TGCGCCAGCAGCCAAGATCGTGAGGGTGAGCAGTTCTTC. Its protein product is CASSQDREGEQFF.